The 14 T cell receptor beta chains given below trace back to one sample, sequenced in a study of OX40 agonist ivuxolimab in advanced cancers. Sequencing was performed with immunoSEQ multiplex PCR; in TCRdb, only in-frame clones are kept and a portion is missing. The table records 13,000 or so clones, roughly four fifths of them present only once. The source was CD4+ or CD8+ T cells sorted from blood, collected in a trial of the OX40 agonist ivuxolimab. The source of these receptors is an adult with an advanced solid tumor such as melanoma, head and neck, liver or kidney cancer.

The chain employs TRBV4-1 and TRBJ2-1, with 9 bases matching TRBD2. CDR3 size: 18 residues. CDR1 and CDR2 (germline): MGHRA, YSYEKL. The ends lost 4 bases at V and 8 bases at J; junction bases unmatched: 18. The CDR3 loop is CASSLTQTREGFRYEQFF. The DNA of the CDR3 is TGCGCCAGCAGCCTCACCCAAACGCGGGAGGGTTTTAGGTATGAGCAGTTCTTC.

The chain joins TRBV27 to TRBJ2-1, with 14 bases lining up with TRBD2. CDR1 and CDR2 (germline): MNHEY, SMNVEV (reference sequence). CDR3 length equals 15 residues. V lost 4 bases to trimming and J lost 14 bases; unmatched junction nucleotides: 10. CDR3 DNA: TGTGCCAGCAGTTCCCGACTAGCGGGAGGGATGAGCGAGTTCTTC. Protein sequence: CASSSRLAGGMSEFF.

This sequence joins TRBV7-3 and TRBJ1-1, with D possibly being TRBD1 (6 bases). V was pared by 1 base and J by 7 bases, with 22 bases between. Germline loops: CDR1 SGHTA, CDR2 FQGTGA. CDR3 size: 17 residues. The CDR3 loop is CASSLRAAGGEEIEAFF. The CDR3 DNA follows: TGTGCCAGCAGCTTAAGGGCCGCCGGGGGCGAGGAAATTGAAGCTTTCTTT.

V usage is TRBV28 and J usage is TRBJ2-7; tentatively, D is TRBD2 (5 bases). Trimming took off 3 bases at V and 2 bases at J, with 14 bases between the two ends. The CDR3 spans 15 residues. The germline gives CDR1 MDHEN, CDR2 SYDVKM. The CDR3 bases are TGTGCCAGCAGTTTTCGCCGGACGGGGACCTACGAGCAGTACTTC. This encodes CASSFRRTGTYEQYF.

This rearrangement joins TRBV4-3 to TRBJ2-1; D may be TRBD1 (5 bases). There are 14 residues in the CDR3. Germline assignment: CDR1 LGHNA and CDR2 YSLEER. V was pared by 0 bases and J by 4 bases, with 7 bases between. CDR3 coding DNA: TGCGCCAGCAGCCAAGATCAGGGTTACAATGAGCAGTTCTTC. Translated: CASSQDQGYNEQFF.

V and J are TRBV28 and TRBJ1-2; possible D gene TRBD1, 5 bases. Germline CDR1 is MDHEN and CDR2 is SYDVKM. The length of the CDR3 is 15 residues. Trimming took 3 bases from V and 0 from J, leaving 11 bases between them. The CDR3 DNA reads TGTGCCAGCAGTTTGACGGGGGGGACTAACTATGGCTACACCTTC. Amino acids: CASSLTGGTNYGYTF.

CDR3 nucleotide sequence: TGCGCCAGCAGCCAAGACCGACTAGCGGGACTCTCAAGGGGTGAGCAGTTCTTC. Translation: CASSQDRLAGLSRGEQFF. The chain employs TRBV4-3 and TRBJ2-1, with 11 bases aligning to TRBD2. The CDR3 covers 18 residues. J lost 9 bases, V lost 0 bases, and 13 bases had no gene match. Per the germline V gene, CDR1 is LGHNA and CDR2 is YSLEER.

This sequence joins TRBV7-8 and TRBJ2-1; D possibly corresponds to TRBD2 (5 bases). V was trimmed by 2 bases and J by 2 bases, leaving 16 bases between them. The germline V gene has CDR1 SGHVS and CDR2 FQNEAQ. The CDR3 has 17 residues. CDR3 region: CASSLRERPSPYNEQFF. The CDR3 DNA sequence: TGTGCCAGCAGCTTAAGGGAGCGTCCTAGCCCCTACAATGAGCAGTTCTTC.

The table lists this clone with a count of one. The J gene is TRBJ2-7, the V gene TRBV7-6, with 9 bases that match TRBD2. Trimming took 1 base from V and 7 from J; bases not matched to a gene: 11. The CDR3 has 16 amino acids. Germline assignment: CDR1 SGHVS and CDR2 FNYEAQ. CDR3: CASSLESSGALLEQYF. The CDR3 nucleotides are TGTGCCAGCAGCTTAGAATCTAGCGGGGCCCTCTTAGAGCAGTACTTC. Drawing the rest from reference TRBV7-6 and TRBJ2-7, the complete variable domain is GAGVSQSPRYKVTKRGQDVALRCDPISGHVSLYWYRQALGQGPEFLTYFNYEAQQDKSGLPNDRFSAERPEGSISTLTIQRTEQRDSAMYRCASSLESSGALLEQYFGPGTRLTVT.

The chain couples TRBV30 to TRBJ2-1, with 12 bases aligning to TRBD1. The CDR3 contains 14 residues. Germline CDR1 and CDR2: GTSNPN and SVGIG (reference sequence). The V segment lost 0 bases and the J segment 8 bases; nucleotides outside the gene matches: 2. CDR3 sequence: CAWSVGTGGDEQFF. CDR3 DNA sequence: TGTGCCTGGAGTGTGGGGACAGGGGGCGATGAGCAGTTCTTC.

The rearrangement uses TRBV19 and TRBJ2-1; no definite D call. The CDR3 is 13 residues long. V was pared by 4 bases and J by 10 bases, with 14 bases between. CDR1 and CDR2 from the germline V gene are LNHDA and SQIVND (reference sequence). CDR3 sequence (DNA): TGTGCCAGTAGTACCCCGTTGGGCGCGGAGCAGTTCTTC. Its translation is CASSTPLGAEQFF.

This clone appeared a single time. The chain carries TRBV4-3 and TRBJ2-6; D unresolved. Germline CDR1 LGHNA, CDR2 YSLEER. With 0 bases removed from V and 4 bases from J, the gap between germline ends came to 13 bases. This CDR3 contains 17 residues. CDR3 residues: CASSQEGTEDGANVLTF. The CDR3 coding sequence is TGCGCCAGCAGCCAAGAAGGTACCGAGGACGGGGCCAACGTCCTGACTTTC.

V and J are TRBV6-1 and TRBJ2-7; 11 nucleotides match TRBD2. Germline V gives CDR1 MNHNS, CDR2 SASEGT. CDR3 size: 14 residues. The V gene end was trimmed by 5 bases and the J gene end by 4 bases; junction bases not matched to a gene: 4. The CDR3 sequence is CASSSLAGVYEQYF. The CDR3 DNA is TGTGCCAGCAGTTCACTAGCGGGAGTTTACGAGCAGTACTTC.

V is TRBV27 and J is TRBJ2-2; D is uncertain. V was cut by 6 bases and J by 0 bases, with 14 bases left in between. CDR3 length: 16 amino acids. In germline, CDR1 is MNHEY, CDR2 SMNVEV (reference sequence). CDR3 sequence (DNA): TGTGCCAGCAGCCACCCGGACGGAACGAACACCGGGGAGCTGTTTTTT. Protein product: CASSHPDGTNTGELFF.